This TCR beta chain was identified in a study of control samples from healthy donors and cancer patients (dated by TCRdb to about 2020). V is clipped by 1 base and J by 8 bases, and the sequence between their germline boundaries is 8 bases long. Reading the germline V gene gives CDR1 SGHAT and CDR2 FQNNGV. There are 12 amino acids in the CDR3, from cysteine to phenylalanine inclusive. Of all the DNA, just the CDR3 is kept, 36 bases in frame from base 1. About this clone itself: What this receptor recognizes is not known. No clone much larger than this one lies a single base away; base qualities are absent.

Library construction relied on the immunoSEQ multiplex PCR assay. TCRdb provides this immuneACCESS table in a form limited to in-frame rearrangements. Some clones are lacking; in checked studies, under half of them reflect an unresolved V gene, and why the rest are absent is not known. In all, the sample holds 54,000 or so clones, and roughly 94% of those were seen once. About 2.4% of the sample goes to the ten largest clones. The sample comprised blood. The clonotype originates from a man in his thirties or forties in good health. The chain couples TRBV11-2 to TRBJ1-2, with no confidently assigned D gene. The CDR3 amino acid sequence is: CASSLVGVGYTF. In nucleotides, the sequence is TGTGCCAGCAGCTTAGTCGGTGTGGGCTACACCTTC.